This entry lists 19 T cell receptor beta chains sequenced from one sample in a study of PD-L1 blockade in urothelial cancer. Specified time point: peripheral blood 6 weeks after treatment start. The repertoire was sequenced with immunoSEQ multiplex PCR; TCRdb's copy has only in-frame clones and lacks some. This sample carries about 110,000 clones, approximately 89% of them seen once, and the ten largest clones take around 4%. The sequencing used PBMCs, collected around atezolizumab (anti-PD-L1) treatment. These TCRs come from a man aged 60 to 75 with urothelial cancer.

CDR3: CASSPGSYEQYF. The CDR3 coding sequence is TGTGCCAGCAGTCCCGGCTCCTACGAGCAGTACTTC. The V and J genes are TRBV6-6 and TRBJ2-7; no definite D call. From germline, CDR1 is MNHNY and CDR2 SVGAGI (reference sequence). The CDR3 covers 12 residues. With 5 bases removed from V and 0 bases from J, the gap between germline ends came to 5 bases.

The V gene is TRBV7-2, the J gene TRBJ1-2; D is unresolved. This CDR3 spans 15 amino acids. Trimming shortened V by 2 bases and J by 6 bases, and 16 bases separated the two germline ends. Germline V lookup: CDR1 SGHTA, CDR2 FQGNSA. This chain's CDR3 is CASSLSGVLGHGYTF. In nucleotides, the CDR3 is TGTGCCAGCAGCTTATCCGGGGTCCTCGGCCATGGCTACACCTTC.

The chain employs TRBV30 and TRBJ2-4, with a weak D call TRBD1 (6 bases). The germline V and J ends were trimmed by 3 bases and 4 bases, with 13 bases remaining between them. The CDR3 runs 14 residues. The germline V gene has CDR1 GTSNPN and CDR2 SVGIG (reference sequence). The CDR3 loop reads CAWRSDRKKNIQYF. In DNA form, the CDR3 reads TGTGCCTGGAGATCTGACAGGAAAAAAAACATTCAGTACTTC.

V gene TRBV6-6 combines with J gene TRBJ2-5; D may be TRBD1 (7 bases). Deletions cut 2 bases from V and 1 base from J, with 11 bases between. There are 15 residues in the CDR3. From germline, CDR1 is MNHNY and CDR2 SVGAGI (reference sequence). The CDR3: CASSYPQGGQETQYF. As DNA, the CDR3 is TGTGCCAGCAGTTACCCCCAGGGGGGCCAAGAGACCCAGTACTTC.

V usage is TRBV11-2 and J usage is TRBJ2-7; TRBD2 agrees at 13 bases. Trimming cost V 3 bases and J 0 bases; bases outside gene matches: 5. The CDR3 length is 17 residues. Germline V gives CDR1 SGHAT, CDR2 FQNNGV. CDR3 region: CASSFGLAGAFSYEQYF. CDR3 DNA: TGTGCCAGCAGCTTTGGACTAGCGGGAGCTTTCTCCTACGAGCAGTACTTC.

The CDR3 spells CASSQVAGTGDEKLFF. The CDR3, as DNA: TGTGCCAGCAGCCAAGTAGCCGGGACAGGTGATGAAAAACTGTTTTTT. This sequence joins TRBV4-2 and TRBJ1-4; 8 positions agree with TRBD1. Germline V CDR1 and CDR2: LGHNA, YNFKEQ. The length of the CDR3 is 16 residues. The trim removed 1 base at V and 6 bases at J, leaving 7 bases unmatched.

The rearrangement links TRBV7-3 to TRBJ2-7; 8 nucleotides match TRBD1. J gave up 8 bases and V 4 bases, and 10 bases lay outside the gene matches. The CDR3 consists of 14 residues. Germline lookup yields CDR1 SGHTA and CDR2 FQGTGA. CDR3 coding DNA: TGTGCCAGCAGCTCGAGCAGTGGACAGGGCCAGCAGTACTTC. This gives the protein CASSSSSGQGQQYF.

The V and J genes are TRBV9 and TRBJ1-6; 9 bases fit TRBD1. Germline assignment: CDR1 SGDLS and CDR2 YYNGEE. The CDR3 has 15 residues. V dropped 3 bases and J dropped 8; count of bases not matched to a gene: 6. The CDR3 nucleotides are TGTGCCAGCAGCGCGGAGGGACAGGGTTATTCACCCCTCCACTTT. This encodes CASSAEGQGYSPLHF.

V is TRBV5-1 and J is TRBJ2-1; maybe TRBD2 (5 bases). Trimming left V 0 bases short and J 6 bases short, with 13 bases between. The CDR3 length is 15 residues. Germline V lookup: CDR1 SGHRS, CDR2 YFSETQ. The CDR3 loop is CASSLAPAGVNEQFF. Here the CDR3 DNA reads TGCGCCAGCAGCTTGGCACCGGCCGGGGTCAATGAGCAGTTCTTC.

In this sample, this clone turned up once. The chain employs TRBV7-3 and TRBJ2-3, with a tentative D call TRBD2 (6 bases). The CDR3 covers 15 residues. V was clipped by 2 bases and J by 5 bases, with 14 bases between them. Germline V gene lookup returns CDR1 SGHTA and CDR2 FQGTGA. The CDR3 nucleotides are TGTGCCAGCAGCTTAGGTCTAGCGACACTAGATACGCAGTATTTT. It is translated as CASSLGLATLDTQYF.

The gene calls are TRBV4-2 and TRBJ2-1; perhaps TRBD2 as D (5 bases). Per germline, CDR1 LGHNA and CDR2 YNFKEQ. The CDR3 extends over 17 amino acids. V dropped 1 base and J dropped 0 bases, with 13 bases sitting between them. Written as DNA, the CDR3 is TGTGCCAGCAGCCAAGCCGGCGGGCTTAGCTCCTACAATGAGCAGTTCTTC. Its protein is CASSQAGGLSSYNEQFF.

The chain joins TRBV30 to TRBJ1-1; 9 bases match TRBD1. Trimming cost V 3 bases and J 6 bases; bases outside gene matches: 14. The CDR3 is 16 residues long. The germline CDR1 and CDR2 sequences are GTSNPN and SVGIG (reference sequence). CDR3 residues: CAWRRVGLQGAAEAFF. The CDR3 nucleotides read TGTGCCTGGAGAAGAGTAGGGTTACAGGGGGCCGCTGAAGCTTTCTTT.

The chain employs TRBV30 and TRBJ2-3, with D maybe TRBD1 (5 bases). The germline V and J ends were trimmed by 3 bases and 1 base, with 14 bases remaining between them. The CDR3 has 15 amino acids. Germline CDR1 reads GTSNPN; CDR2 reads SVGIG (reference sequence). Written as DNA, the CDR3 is TGTGCCTGGAGCTCCACAGGTTGGGGCACAGATACGCAGTATTTT. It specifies CAWSSTGWGTDTQYF.

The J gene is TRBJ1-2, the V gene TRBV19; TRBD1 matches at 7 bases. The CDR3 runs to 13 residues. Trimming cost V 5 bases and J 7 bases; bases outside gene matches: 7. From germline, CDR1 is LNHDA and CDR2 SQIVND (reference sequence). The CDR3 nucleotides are TGTGCCAGTAGTGAACAGGGGTGGGGTGGCTACACCTTC. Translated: CASSEQGWGGYTF.

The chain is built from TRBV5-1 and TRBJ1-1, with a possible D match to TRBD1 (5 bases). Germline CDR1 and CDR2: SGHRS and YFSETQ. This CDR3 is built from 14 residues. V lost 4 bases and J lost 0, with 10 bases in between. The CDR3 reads CASSSDRLNTEAFF. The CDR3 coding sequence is TGCGCCAGCAGCAGCGACAGACTGAACACTGAAGCTTTCTTT.

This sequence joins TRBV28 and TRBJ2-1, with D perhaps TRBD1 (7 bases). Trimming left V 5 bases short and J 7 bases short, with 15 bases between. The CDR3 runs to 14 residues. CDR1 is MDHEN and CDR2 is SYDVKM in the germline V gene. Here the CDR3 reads CASSRTRGVNEQFF. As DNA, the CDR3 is TGTGCCAGCAGTCGGACCAGGGGGGTGAATGAGCAGTTCTTC.

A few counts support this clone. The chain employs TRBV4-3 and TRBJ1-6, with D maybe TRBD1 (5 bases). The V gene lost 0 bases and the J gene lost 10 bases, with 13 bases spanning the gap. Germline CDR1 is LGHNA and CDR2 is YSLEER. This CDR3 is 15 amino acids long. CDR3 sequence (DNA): TGCGCCAGCAGCCAAGATGGCCAGGGTTTCTCACCCCTCCACTTT. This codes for CASSQDGQGFSPLHF.

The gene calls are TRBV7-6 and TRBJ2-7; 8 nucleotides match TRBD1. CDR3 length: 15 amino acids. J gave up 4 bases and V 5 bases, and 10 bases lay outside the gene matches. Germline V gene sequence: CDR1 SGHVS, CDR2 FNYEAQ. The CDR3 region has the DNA TGTGCCAGCAGCCCCGACCGACAGGGGTTATACGAGCAGTACTTC. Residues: CASSPDRQGLYEQYF.

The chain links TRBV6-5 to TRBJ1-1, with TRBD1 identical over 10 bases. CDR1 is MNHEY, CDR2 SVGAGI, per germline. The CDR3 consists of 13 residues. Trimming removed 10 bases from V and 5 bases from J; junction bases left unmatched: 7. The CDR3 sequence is CATQTGGGTEAFF. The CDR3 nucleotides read TGTGCCACCCAGACAGGGGGCGGAACTGAAGCTTTCTTT.